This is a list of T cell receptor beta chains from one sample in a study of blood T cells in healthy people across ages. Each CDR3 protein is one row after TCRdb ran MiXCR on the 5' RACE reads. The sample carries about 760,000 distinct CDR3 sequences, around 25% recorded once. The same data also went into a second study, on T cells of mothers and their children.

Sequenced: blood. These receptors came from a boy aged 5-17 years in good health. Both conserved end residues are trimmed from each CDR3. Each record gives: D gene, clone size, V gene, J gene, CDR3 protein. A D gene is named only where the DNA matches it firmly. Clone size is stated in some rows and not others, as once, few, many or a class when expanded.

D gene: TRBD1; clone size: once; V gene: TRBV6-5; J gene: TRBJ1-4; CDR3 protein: ASSYSRRDRGNEKLF
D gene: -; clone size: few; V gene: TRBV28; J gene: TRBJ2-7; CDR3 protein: ASLTRWGRGLYEQY
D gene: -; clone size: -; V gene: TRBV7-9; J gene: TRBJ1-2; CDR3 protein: ASSLGLGEYTFGYT
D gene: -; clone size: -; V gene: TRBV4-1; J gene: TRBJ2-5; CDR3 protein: ASSQGLRVPQETQY
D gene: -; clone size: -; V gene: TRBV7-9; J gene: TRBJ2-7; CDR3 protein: ASSLGLVPYEQY
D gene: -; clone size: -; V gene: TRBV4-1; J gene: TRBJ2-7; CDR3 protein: ASSQGIGAYEQY
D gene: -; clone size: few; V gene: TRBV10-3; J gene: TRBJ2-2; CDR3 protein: AIGGTADTGELF
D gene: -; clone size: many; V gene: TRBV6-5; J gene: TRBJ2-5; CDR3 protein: ASSYSWETQY
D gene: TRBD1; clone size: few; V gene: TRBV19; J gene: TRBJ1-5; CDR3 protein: ASSMTGGQPQH
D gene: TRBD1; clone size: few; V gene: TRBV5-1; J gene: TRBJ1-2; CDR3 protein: ASSPQGAMDGYT
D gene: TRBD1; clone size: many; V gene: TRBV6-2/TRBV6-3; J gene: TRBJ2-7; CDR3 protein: ASSSGTGSEQY
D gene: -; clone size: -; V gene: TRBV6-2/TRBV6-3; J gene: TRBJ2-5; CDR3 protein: ASSRPGTRAAETQY
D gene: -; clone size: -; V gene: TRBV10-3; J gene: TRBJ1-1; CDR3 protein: AISESRTNTEAF
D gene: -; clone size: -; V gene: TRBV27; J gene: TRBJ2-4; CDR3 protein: ASSPGGVLAKNIQY
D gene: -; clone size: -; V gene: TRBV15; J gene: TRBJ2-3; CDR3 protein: ATSRDGDSSTDTQY
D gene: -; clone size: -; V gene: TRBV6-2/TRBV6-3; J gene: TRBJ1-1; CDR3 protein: ASTLLAGWGSEAF
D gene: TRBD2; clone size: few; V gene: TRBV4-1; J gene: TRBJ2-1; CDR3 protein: ASSQAGLAGVHEQF
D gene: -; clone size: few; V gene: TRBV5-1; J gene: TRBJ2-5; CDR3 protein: ASVEGTRRETQY
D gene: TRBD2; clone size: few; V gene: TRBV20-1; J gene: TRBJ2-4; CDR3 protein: SGFSGDAAKNIQY
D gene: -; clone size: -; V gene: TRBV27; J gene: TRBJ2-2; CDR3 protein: ASSTGTANTGELF
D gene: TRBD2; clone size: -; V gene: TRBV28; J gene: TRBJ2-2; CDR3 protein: ASIAGASTGELF
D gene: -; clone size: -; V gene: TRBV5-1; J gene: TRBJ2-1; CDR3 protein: ASSSPGPKSLRAPYNEQF
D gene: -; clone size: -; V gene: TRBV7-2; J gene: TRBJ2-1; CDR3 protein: ASSLSVGTYNEQF
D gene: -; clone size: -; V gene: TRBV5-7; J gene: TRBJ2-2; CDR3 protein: ASSLQQEANTGELF
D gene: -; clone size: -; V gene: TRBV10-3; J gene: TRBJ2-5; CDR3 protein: AIRSGPRETQY
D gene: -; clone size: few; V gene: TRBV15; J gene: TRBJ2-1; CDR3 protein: ATSRDLGSNEQF
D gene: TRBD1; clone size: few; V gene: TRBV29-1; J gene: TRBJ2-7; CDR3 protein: SVIQGGYEQY
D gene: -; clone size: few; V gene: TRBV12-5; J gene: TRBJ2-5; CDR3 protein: ASGLGAPGETQY
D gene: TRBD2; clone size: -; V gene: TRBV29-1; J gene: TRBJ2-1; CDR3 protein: SVGTSGGWVNEQF
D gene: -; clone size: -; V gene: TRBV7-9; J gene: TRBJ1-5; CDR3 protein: ASSADSQNQPQH
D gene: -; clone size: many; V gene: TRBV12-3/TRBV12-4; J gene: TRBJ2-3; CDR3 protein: ASSFLDTQY
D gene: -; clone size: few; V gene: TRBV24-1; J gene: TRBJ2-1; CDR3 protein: ATSDLTGTGKQF
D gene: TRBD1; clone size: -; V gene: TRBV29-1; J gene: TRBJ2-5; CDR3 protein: SAMMGQGQETQY
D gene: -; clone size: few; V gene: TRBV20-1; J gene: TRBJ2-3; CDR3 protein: SARLLQADTQY
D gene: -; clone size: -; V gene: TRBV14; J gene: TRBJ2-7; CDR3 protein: ASSQIGNPSYEQY
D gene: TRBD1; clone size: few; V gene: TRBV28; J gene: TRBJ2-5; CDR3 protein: ASSLHPPGQGVGETQY
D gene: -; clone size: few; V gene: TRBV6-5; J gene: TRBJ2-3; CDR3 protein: ASGGLTDTQY
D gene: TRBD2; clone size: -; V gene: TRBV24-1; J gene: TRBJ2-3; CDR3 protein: ATSEERGYTQY
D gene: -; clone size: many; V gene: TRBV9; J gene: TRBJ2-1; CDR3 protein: ASSHRMGDEQF
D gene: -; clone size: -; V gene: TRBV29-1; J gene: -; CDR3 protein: SVDTPWTEANEQY
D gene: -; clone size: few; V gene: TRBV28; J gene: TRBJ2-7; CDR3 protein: ASTGTREQY
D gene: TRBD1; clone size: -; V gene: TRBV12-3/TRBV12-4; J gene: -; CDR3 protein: ASTAPGTGVYEQY
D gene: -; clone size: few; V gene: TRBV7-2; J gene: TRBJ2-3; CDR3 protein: ASSLERGIRDTQY
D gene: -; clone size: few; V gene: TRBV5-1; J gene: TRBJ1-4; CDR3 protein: ASSSNPGPNEKLF
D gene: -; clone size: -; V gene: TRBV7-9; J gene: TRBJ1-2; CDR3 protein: ASSSRAGVPRGYT
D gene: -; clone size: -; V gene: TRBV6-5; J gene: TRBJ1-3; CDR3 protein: ASSYSGLLSGNTIY
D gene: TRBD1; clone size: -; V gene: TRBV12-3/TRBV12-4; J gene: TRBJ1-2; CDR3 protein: ASRGTGRHYGYT
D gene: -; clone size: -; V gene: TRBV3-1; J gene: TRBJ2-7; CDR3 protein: ASSQGFLAYEQY
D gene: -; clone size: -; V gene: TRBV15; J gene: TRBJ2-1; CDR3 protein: ATSGQRSSYNEQF
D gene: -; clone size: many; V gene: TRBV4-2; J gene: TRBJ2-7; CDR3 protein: ASSQDGISGQY
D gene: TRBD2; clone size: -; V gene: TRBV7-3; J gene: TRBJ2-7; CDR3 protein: ASSLTGLAGDEQY
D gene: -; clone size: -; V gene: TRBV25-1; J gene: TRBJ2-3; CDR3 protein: ASSEYFPVIRDTQY
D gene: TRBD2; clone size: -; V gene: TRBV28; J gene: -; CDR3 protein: ASRVSGIGYEQY
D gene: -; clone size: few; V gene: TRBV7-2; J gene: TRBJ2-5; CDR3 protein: ASSLDSQGETQY
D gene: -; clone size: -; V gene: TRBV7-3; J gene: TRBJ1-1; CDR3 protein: ASSRRGGTEAF
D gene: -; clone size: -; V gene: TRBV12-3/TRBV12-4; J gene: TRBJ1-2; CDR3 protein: ASSPTQGIAYGYT
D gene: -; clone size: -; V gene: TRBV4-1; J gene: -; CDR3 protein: ASSQEGFGASYEQY
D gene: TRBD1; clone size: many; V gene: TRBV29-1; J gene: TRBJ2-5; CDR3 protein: SVMSPGQRETQY
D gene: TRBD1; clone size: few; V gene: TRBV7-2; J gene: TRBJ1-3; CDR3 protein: ASSQRGPGNTIY
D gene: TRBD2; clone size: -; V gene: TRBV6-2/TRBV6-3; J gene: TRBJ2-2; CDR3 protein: ASSGLGLAGGLMGTGELF